This TCR beta chain was retrieved from a study of early T cells in non-severe SARS-CoV-2 infection. Study-wide context: Sequencing input comprised bulk RNA from unsorted whole blood; chain pairing was not available.

Unique molecular identifiers were added to individual cDNA molecules. TCRdb re-analysed the 5' RACE reads in MiXCR, keeping a single row per CDR3 protein. This sample carries tens of thousands of distinct CDR3 sequences, roughly 12% of them seen once, and the ten largest clones take 5% to 8%. CDR1 SGDLS and CDR2 YYNGEE come from the germline V gene. CDR3 length: 17 amino acids. Trimming cost V 7 bases and J 7 bases; bases outside gene matches: 20. This clonotype was detected only a few times. The antigen remains undetermined. Study outcomes and limitations: Clonotype matching in VDJdb favored anti-spike CD8 responses and did not capture private and CD4 specificities.

The J gene is TRBJ2-1, the V gene TRBV9; TRBD2 matches at 7 bases. This sequence originates from an adult who was a healthcare worker with PCR-confirmed SARS-CoV-2 infection or an uninfected control (not recorded which). The material sequenced was whole blood. CDR3: CASRRGSQSGGSNEQFF. The CDR3 DNA follows: TGTGCCAGCCGCCGGGGATCCCAATCGGGGGGAAGTAATGAGCAGTTCTTC.